These T cell receptor beta chains were read from a single sample in a study of T cells in Graves' hyperthyroidism and ophthalmopathy. From the multiplex PCR reads, TCRdb called clonotypes with MiXCR, one entry per CDR3 protein. The sample shows about 640,000 distinct CDR3 sequences, around 20% of them seen only once. The sample comprised blood. These receptors were obtained from a man in his thirties or forties with Graves' ophthalmopathy. CDR3s include the opening cysteine and the closing phenylalanine or tryptophan. The order of the fields is CDR3 DNA, CDR3 protein, D gene, clone size, J gene, V gene. The D gene is left open where the match is weak. Only part of the rows carry a size: once, few, many, or a class if the clone is expanded.

CDR3 DNA: TGTGCCAGCAGCCAATTCACCGAGGGGGAGAATGAAAAACTGTTTTTT; CDR3 protein: CASSQFTEGENEKLFF; D gene: -; clone size: few; J gene: TRBJ1-4; V gene: TRBV4-2
CDR3 DNA: TGCGCCAGCGGGGCTGACAGGGGGCTGGGCTACGAGCAGTACTTC; CDR3 protein: CASGADRGLGYEQYF; D gene: TRBD1; clone size: -; J gene: TRBJ2-7; V gene: TRBV10-2
CDR3 DNA: TGTGCCAGCAGCCAGGGGGGGGCCGGTCAGCCCCAGCATTTT; CDR3 protein: CASSQGGAGQPQHF; D gene: -; clone size: many; J gene: TRBJ1-5; V gene: TRBV3-1
CDR3 DNA: TGTGCCATCAGTGACCCCGGGTCCCTTAATGAAAAACTGTTTTTT; CDR3 protein: CAISDPGSLNEKLFF; D gene: -; clone size: few; J gene: TRBJ1-4; V gene: TRBV10-3
CDR3 DNA: TGTGCCAGCAGCCAGAGGGGGGGTAAGCAGTTCTTC; CDR3 protein: CASSQRGGKQFF; D gene: -; clone size: many; J gene: TRBJ2-1; V gene: TRBV13
CDR3 DNA: TGTGCCAGCAGCTCCCTAGCGGGAGTAGGGACGCAGTATTTT; CDR3 protein: CASSSLAGVGTQYF; D gene: TRBD2; clone size: many; J gene: TRBJ2-3; V gene: TRBV5-6
CDR3 DNA: TGTGCCTGGAGGGAACTAGCGAAGTCCTACGAGCAGTACTTC; CDR3 protein: CAWRELAKSYEQYF; D gene: TRBD2; clone size: many; J gene: TRBJ2-7; V gene: TRBV30
CDR3 DNA: TGTGCCAGCAGACGCGGGGGAGGGTATAATTCACCCCTCCACTTT; CDR3 protein: CASRRGGGYNSPLHF; D gene: -; clone size: -; J gene: TRBJ1-6; V gene: TRBV12-3/TRBV12-4
CDR3 DNA: TGTGCCAGTAGTATGCAGGGGGGCGCCTACGAGCAGTACTTC; CDR3 protein: CASSMQGGAYEQYF; D gene: -; clone size: -; J gene: TRBJ2-7; V gene: TRBV19
CDR3 DNA: TGTGCCAGCAGCTTAGATGGCGGACTAGCGGGAGTAGCGAATGAGCAGTTCTTC; CDR3 protein: CASSLDGGLAGVANEQFF; D gene: TRBD2; clone size: many; J gene: TRBJ2-1; V gene: TRBV7-9
CDR3 DNA: TGTGCCAGCAGCCAAGTAGCACCTACTACGGGGGAGCAGTACTTC; CDR3 protein: CASSQVAPTTGEQYF; D gene: -; clone size: -; J gene: TRBJ2-7; V gene: TRBV7-9
CDR3 DNA: TGTGCCAGCAGCTTACCGGGGGGTGGAAACATTCAGTACTTC; CDR3 protein: CASSLPGGGNIQYF; D gene: TRBD2; clone size: few; J gene: TRBJ2-4; V gene: TRBV7-2
CDR3 DNA: TGTGCCAACAGTGAAAGGATTAGCGGGGGGGGGTCAGATACGCAGTATTTT; CDR3 protein: CANSERISGGGSDTQYF; D gene: TRBD2; clone size: -; J gene: TRBJ2-3; V gene: TRBV6-1
CDR3 DNA: TGCAGTGCCTATGCGGGGACCTTGGAAACCCGCGGTGAGCAGTTCTTC; CDR3 protein: CSAYAGTLETRGEQFF; D gene: -; clone size: few; J gene: TRBJ2-1; V gene: TRBV20-1
CDR3 DNA: TGTGCCAGCCTAAGGACAGGACCCAACAATGAGCAGTTCTTC; CDR3 protein: CASLRTGPNNEQFF; D gene: TRBD1; clone size: -; J gene: TRBJ2-1; V gene: TRBV11-2
CDR3 DNA: TGTGCCAGCAGCTTAGATCCTTATTCACCCCTCCACTTT; CDR3 protein: CASSLDPYSPLHF; D gene: -; clone size: -; J gene: TRBJ1-6; V gene: TRBV7-8
CDR3 DNA: TGTGCCAGCAGTGCAGGCAGGAGGACATTTGCAGAGACCCAGTACTTC; CDR3 protein: CASSAGRRTFAETQYF; D gene: -; clone size: many; J gene: TRBJ2-5; V gene: TRBV6-1
CDR3 DNA: TGTGCCAGCAGTTACACACAGTTAGCCAAAAACATTCAGTACTTC; CDR3 protein: CASSYTQLAKNIQYF; D gene: -; clone size: -; J gene: TRBJ2-4; V gene: TRBV6-5
CDR3 DNA: TGTGCCAGCTCATCGAATCAGGGCGGCGCTGAAGCTTTCTTT; CDR3 protein: CASSSNQGGAEAFF; D gene: -; clone size: -; J gene: TRBJ1-1; V gene: TRBV18
CDR3 DNA: TGTGCCAGCAGGGTCCTCTACTATGGCTACACCTTC; CDR3 protein: CASRVLYYGYTF; D gene: -; clone size: few; J gene: TRBJ1-2; V gene: TRBV2
CDR3 DNA: TGTGCCAGCAGTGAAGTAACTAGCGGAACACATTACGAGCAGTACTTC; CDR3 protein: CASSEVTSGTHYEQYF; D gene: TRBD2; clone size: many; J gene: TRBJ2-7; V gene: TRBV6-1
CDR3 DNA: TGTGCCAGTAGGCAAGGACAGAATAGCAATCAGCCCCAGCATTTT; CDR3 protein: CASRQGQNSNQPQHF; D gene: -; clone size: -; J gene: TRBJ1-5; V gene: TRBV19
CDR3 DNA: TGTGCCAGCAGCTTAATCGTGGTCCGGCGGGAGACTAGCACAGATACGCAGTATTTT; CDR3 protein: CASSLIVVRRETSTDTQYF; D gene: TRBD2; clone size: many; J gene: TRBJ2-3; V gene: TRBV7-2
CDR3 DNA: TGTGCCAGCAGTTCCTACCGGGACATCTACGAGCAGTACTTC; CDR3 protein: CASSSYRDIYEQYF; D gene: -; clone size: -; J gene: TRBJ2-7; V gene: TRBV28
CDR3 DNA: TGTGCCTGGAGTAGGATGGGCACGACTAGCAATCAGCCCCAGCATTTT; CDR3 protein: CAWSRMGTTSNQPQHF; D gene: -; clone size: many; J gene: TRBJ1-5; V gene: TRBV30
CDR3 DNA: TGTGCCAGCAGTTACTCGTTGGGGTCCTATAATTCACCCCTCCACTTT; CDR3 protein: CASSYSLGSYNSPLHF; D gene: -; clone size: few; J gene: TRBJ1-6; V gene: TRBV6-5
CDR3 DNA: TGTGCCAGCACCCCGACTAGCGTTGGCTCCTACGAGCAGTACTTC; CDR3 protein: CASTPTSVGSYEQYF; D gene: TRBD2; clone size: -; J gene: TRBJ2-7; V gene: TRBV7-2
CDR3 DNA: TGTGCCAGCGCCCCTACCGGGACAGAGAACTATGGCTACACCTTC; CDR3 protein: CASAPTGTENYGYTF; D gene: TRBD1; clone size: -; J gene: TRBJ1-2; V gene: TRBV27
CDR3 DNA: TGTGCCACCAGCAGTCGAATCCGGGACAGGGACTATGGCTACACCTTC; CDR3 protein: CATSSRIRDRDYGYTF; D gene: TRBD1; clone size: few; J gene: TRBJ1-2; V gene: TRBV15
CDR3 DNA: TGCAGTGCTCGACCTCCCACTCGGCTGTCAGATACGCAGTATTTT; CDR3 protein: CSARPPTRLSDTQYF; D gene: -; clone size: few; J gene: TRBJ2-3; V gene: TRBV20-1
CDR3 DNA: TGTGCCAGCAGTTCCAGGGCCTGGGGCTACACCTTC; CDR3 protein: CASSSRAWGYTF; D gene: -; clone size: -; J gene: TRBJ1-2; V gene: TRBV28
CDR3 DNA: TGTGCCAGCAGCTTTGGTGTAGCGGGAGGCACAGATACGCAGTATTTT; CDR3 protein: CASSFGVAGGTDTQYF; D gene: TRBD2; clone size: many; J gene: TRBJ2-3; V gene: TRBV11-2
CDR3 DNA: TGTGCCAGCAGCTTAGCGGGACCAGGTATAGAGCAGTACTTC; CDR3 protein: CASSLAGPGIEQYF; D gene: -; clone size: -; J gene: TRBJ2-7; V gene: TRBV7-8
CDR3 DNA: TGTGCCAGCAGCTTATTCGGGACAGGGGATAATTCACCCCTCCACTTT; CDR3 protein: CASSLFGTGDNSPLHF; D gene: TRBD1; clone size: few; J gene: TRBJ1-6; V gene: TRBV7-8
CDR3 DNA: TGTGCCAGCAATCCGGGACTAGCGGCTTCAGTCTACGAGCAGTACTTC; CDR3 protein: CASNPGLAASVYEQYF; D gene: TRBD2; clone size: few; J gene: TRBJ2-7; V gene: TRBV6-1
CDR3 DNA: TGTGCCTGGAGCCCTGACAGAACTAGCTCCTATAATTCACCCCTCCACTTT; CDR3 protein: CAWSPDRTSSYNSPLHF; D gene: -; clone size: many; J gene: TRBJ1-6; V gene: TRBV30
CDR3 DNA: TGTGCCACCAGCGCCTCAGGACAGGGTTGGAATCAGCCCCAGCATTTT; CDR3 protein: CATSASGQGWNQPQHF; D gene: TRBD1; clone size: few; J gene: TRBJ1-5; V gene: TRBV15
CDR3 DNA: TGCAGTGCTCCATGGACCCCGCCGGGGGACAGGGGGTTCAATCAGCCCCAGCATTTT; CDR3 protein: CSAPWTPPGDRGFNQPQHF; D gene: TRBD1; clone size: -; J gene: TRBJ1-5; V gene: TRBV20-1
CDR3 DNA: TGTGCCAGCAGCCAAGAAGGACAGGGGGTCTCCTACGAGCAGTACTTC; CDR3 protein: CASSQEGQGVSYEQYF; D gene: TRBD1; clone size: few; J gene: TRBJ2-7; V gene: TRBV4-2
CDR3 DNA: TGTGCCAGCAGTTTATCGGGGAAAACAGGGGGCTTGAGGTCTGGGGCCAACGTCCTGACTTTC; CDR3 protein: CASSLSGKTGGLRSGANVLTF; D gene: TRBD1; clone size: -; J gene: TRBJ2-6; V gene: TRBV27
CDR3 DNA: TGTGCCAGCAGCTTACAGGGGTTTGCCTACGAGCAGTACTTC; CDR3 protein: CASSLQGFAYEQYF; D gene: -; clone size: -; J gene: TRBJ2-7; V gene: TRBV7-9
CDR3 DNA: TGTGCCAGCAGTAGTCCCCCTCACGAGCAGTACTTC; CDR3 protein: CASSSPPHEQYF; D gene: -; clone size: -; J gene: TRBJ2-7; V gene: TRBV28
CDR3 DNA: TGTGCCAGCTCGGGGGACAGGGGCCCCAATGAGCAGTTCTTC; CDR3 protein: CASSGDRGPNEQFF; D gene: TRBD1; clone size: few; J gene: TRBJ2-1; V gene: TRBV11-2
CDR3 DNA: TGTGCCAGCAGCCCCCTTCTAGCGGGAGTGAATGAGCAGTTCTTC; CDR3 protein: CASSPLLAGVNEQFF; D gene: TRBD2; clone size: many; J gene: TRBJ2-1; V gene: TRBV28
CDR3 DNA: TGCGCCAGCAGTGAGTCAAGAGGACTAGCCCAAGAGACCCAGTACTTC; CDR3 protein: CASSESRGLAQETQYF; D gene: TRBD2; clone size: -; J gene: TRBJ2-5; V gene: TRBV10-1
CDR3 DNA: TGCGCCAGCAGCTTGGGTACAGATGCCTACGAGCAGTACTTC; CDR3 protein: CASSLGTDAYEQYF; D gene: -; clone size: many; J gene: TRBJ2-7; V gene: TRBV5-1
CDR3 DNA: TGTGCCTGGGAGGATGAGCGGGTGGGCTACGAGCAGTACTTC; CDR3 protein: CAWEDERVGYEQYF; D gene: -; clone size: few; J gene: TRBJ2-7; V gene: TRBV30
CDR3 DNA: TGTGCCAGCAGCCAAGATGGGCGGGAGAGGTACTACGAGCAGTACTTC; CDR3 protein: CASSQDGRERYYEQYF; D gene: TRBD2; clone size: many; J gene: TRBJ2-7; V gene: TRBV3-1
CDR3 DNA: TGTGCCAGCAGTTTCGGGACAGGGAACAACGAGCAGTACTTC; CDR3 protein: CASSFGTGNNEQYF; D gene: TRBD1; clone size: few; J gene: TRBJ2-7; V gene: TRBV6-1
CDR3 DNA: TGTGCCAGCAGCTCCGGAGCGGGACTGGATGAGCAGTTCTTC; CDR3 protein: CASSSGAGLDEQFF; D gene: TRBD2; clone size: many; J gene: TRBJ2-1; V gene: TRBV7-3
CDR3 DNA: TGCGCCAGCAGCACGGACAGGGGGTCCTATGGCTACACCTTC; CDR3 protein: CASSTDRGSYGYTF; D gene: TRBD1; clone size: -; J gene: TRBJ1-2; V gene: TRBV5-1
CDR3 DNA: TGTGCCAGCAGCCTAAACCCGGGACCCTTCGAGCAGTACTTC; CDR3 protein: CASSLNPGPFEQYF; D gene: -; clone size: -; J gene: TRBJ2-7; V gene: TRBV14
CDR3 DNA: TGTGCCACCAGCTTCCCGGGACTAGCGGAGGATACGCAGTATTTT; CDR3 protein: CATSFPGLAEDTQYF; D gene: TRBD2; clone size: -; J gene: TRBJ2-3; V gene: TRBV24-1
CDR3 DNA: TGTGCCAGCAAAGGAACCCCGACGGACACCGGGGAGCTGTTTTTT; CDR3 protein: CASKGTPTDTGELFF; D gene: -; clone size: -; J gene: TRBJ2-2; V gene: TRBV28